A selection of T cell receptor beta chains follows, all from one sample in a study of cytomegalovirus exposure and HLA in healthy donors. TCRdb's table, derived via immunoSEQ multiplex PCR, lists solely in-frame clones and lacks some. The repertoire includes some 130,000 clones, about 8.9% of them detected once, and approximately 1.9% sits in the top ten. The source material was PBMCs. The receptors originated from a man aged 45-65 years in good health and CMV-seronegative. Each CDR3 is given with its conserved first and last residue. D genes are given only for firm matches. Clone size is stated in some rows and not others, as once, few, many or a class when expanded.

>TRBD2|NA|TRBJ2-1|TRBV7-2
TGTGCCAGCAGCTTCCAGCGGGGGGGCAATGAGCAGTTCTTC
CASSFQRGGNEQFF
>TRBD1|few|TRBJ1-5|TRBV6-1
TGTGCCAGCAGTGCGGGACAGGGGAAATCCCTCGGGCAGCCCCAGCATTTT
CASSAGQGKSLGQPQHF
>TRBD1|few|TRBJ1-1|TRBV5-1
TGCGCCAGCAGCCGTGGACAGGGTTTGAACACTGAAGCTTTCTTT
CASSRGQGLNTEAFF
>TRBD1|NA|TRBJ2-1|TRBV15
TGTGCCACCAGGGACAGGGGTGTCAATGAGCAGTTCTTC
CATRDRGVNEQFF
>NA|NA|TRBJ1-5|TRBV2
TGTGCCAGCACGGGGGGCGCGAATCAGCCCCAGCATTTT
CASTGGANQPQHF
>NA|NA|TRBJ2-1|TRBV19
TGTGCCAGTAGTATAGAGCTAGCGACATACAATGAGCAGTTCTTC
CASSIELATYNEQFF
>TRBD2|NA|TRBJ2-5|TRBV10-1
TGCGCCAGCAGTGAACGACTAGCGGGGGGCCAAGAGACCCAGTACTTC
CASSERLAGGQETQYF
>TRBD1|NA|TRBJ1-2|TRBV6-1
TGTGCCAGCAGCACGGGACAGGACTATGGCTACACCTTC
CASSTGQDYGYTF
>TRBD1|NA|TRBJ1-3|TRBV30
TGTGCCTTTGACAGGGGAGTTTTTGGAAACACCATATATTTT
CAFDRGVFGNTIYF
>TRBD1|NA|TRBJ2-7|TRBV7-9
TGTGCCAGCAGTTCACGGGACAGGGGGACCGAGCAGTACTTC
CASSSRDRGTEQYF